These 10 T cell receptor beta chains originate from one sample sequenced in a study of OX40 agonist ivuxolimab in advanced cancers. The protocol used for the library was the immunoSEQ multiplex PCR assay. In TCRdb, the immuneACCESS table is reduced to in-frame sequences with V and J assigned. These tables do not hold every clone; where another copy was compared, an unresolved V gene accounts for under half, and the others remain unexplained. For this sample there are about 51,000 clones; roughly 80% appear just once. Just over 3% of the sample is taken by the ten largest. The sequencing here drew on CD4+ or CD8+ T cells sorted from blood, taken in a trial of the OX40 agonist ivuxolimab. These receptors all stem from an adult with an advanced solid tumor such as melanoma, head and neck, liver or kidney cancer.

This clone occurred once. The chain combines TRBV5-6 with TRBJ2-3; 7 bases are a match to TRBD2. Unmatched junction bases numbered 5, after V lost 4 bases and J lost 0 bases. In germline, CDR1 is SGHDT, CDR2 YYEEEE. CDR3 length equals 15 residues. The CDR3 DNA follows: TGTGCCAGCAGCGAGAGGACTAGTAGCACAGATACGCAGTATTTT. This gives the protein CASSERTSSTDTQYF.

About this clone itself: At the DNA level, this CDR3 is encoded by other sequences in the same sample as well. The chain combines TRBV21-1 with TRBJ1-2. TRBV21-1 is marked as a pseudogene. CDR3 size: 12 residues. The CDR3 region is CAGLQGGYGYTF. Here the CDR3 DNA reads TGTGCCGGTTTGCAGGGAGGCTATGGCTACACCTTC.

The chain has TRBV11-3 and TRBJ2-1; 10 bases match TRBD2. The germline V gene encodes CDR1 SGHNT and CDR2 YENEEA. There are 14 residues in the CDR3. With V trimmed by 4 bases and J by 8 bases, 5 bases remained unmatched. CDR3 sequence (DNA): TGTGCCAGCAGCTCGGGACTAGCGAGGCATGAGCAGTTCTTC. Translated: CASSSGLARHEQFF. The variable domain in full, completed from reference TRBV11-3 and TRBJ2-1, reads EAGVVQSPRYKIIEKKQPVAFWCNPISGHNTLYWYLQNLGQGPELLIRYENEEAVDDSQLPKDRFSAERLKGVDSTLKIQPAELGDSAVYLCASSSGLARHEQFFGPGTRLTVL.

The chain carries TRBV25-1 and TRBJ1-1; 9 bases line up with TRBD1. This CDR3 region has 15 residues. V gave up 5 bases and J gave up 5 bases; unmatched junction bases: 9. Germline assignment: CDR1 MGHDK and CDR2 SYGVNS. CDR3 sequence reads: CASSPDRGMGTEAFF. The DNA for the CDR3 is TGTGCCAGCAGTCCGGACAGGGGTATGGGAACTGAAGCTTTCTTT.

The rearrangement uses TRBV5-6 and TRBJ1-5; D unclear. The CDR3 is 13 residues long. CDR1 and CDR2 from the germline V gene are SGHDT and YYEEEE. V lost 3 bases and J lost 4, with 8 bases in between. The CDR3 loop reads CASSWGHNQPQHF. The CDR3 DNA follows: TGTGCCAGCAGCTGGGGTCATAATCAGCCCCAGCATTTT.

J is TRBJ1-2 and V is TRBV7-8; TRBD1 aligns across 7 bases. The V and J ends lost 4 bases and 7 bases, in that order; junction bases with no gene match: 12. Per the germline V gene, CDR1 is SGHVS and CDR2 is FQNEAQ. There are 15 residues in the CDR3. This chain's CDR3 is CASSSWGSGGFGYTF. The CDR3 DNA reads TGTGCCAGCAGCTCATGGGGGTCAGGGGGGTTTGGCTACACCTTC.

The V and J genes are TRBV6-4 and TRBJ1-4; 9 bases are shared with TRBD1. CDR3 length: 13 amino acids. Germline assignment: CDR1 MRHNA and CDR2 SNTAGT. V trimming: 3 bases; J trimming: 7 bases; junction bases outside the gene matches: 0. CDR3 protein: CASSETGGEKLFF. In DNA, the CDR3 is TGTGCCAGCAGTGAGACAGGGGGTGAAAAACTGTTTTTT.

The rearrangement joins TRBV7-3 to TRBJ2-7; tentatively, D is TRBD1 (6 bases). The V and J ends lost 0 bases and 2 bases respectively, with 20 bases between them. The CDR3 sequence is 18 residues long. Germline CDR1 is SGHTA and CDR2 is FQGTGA. As DNA, the CDR3 is TGTGCCAGCAGCTTAACGGCCGTAGTGGACAGCCTGGCCTACGAGCAGTACTTC. Its translation is CASSLTAVVDSLAYEQYF.

J is TRBJ2-3 and V is TRBV27, with 12 bases matching TRBD1. V lost 6 bases and J lost 0; bases outside the gene matches: 10. Germline values: CDR1 MNHEY, CDR2 SMNVEV (reference sequence). The CDR3 length is 18 residues. The CDR3 DNA reads as TGTGCCAGCAGCGCCGGGACAGGGGGCCCCATTAGCACAGATACGCAGTATTTT. It codes for CASSAGTGGPISTDTQYF.

The rearrangement joins TRBV7-9 to TRBJ2-2; 8 positions agree with TRBD2. This CDR3 region has 15 residues. Germline trimming cut 3 bases from V and 9 bases from J; bases unmatched to any gene: 9. Germline CDR1 is SEHNR and CDR2 is FQNEAQ (reference sequence). The CDR3 region is CASSLGLVLHRELFF. CDR3 nucleotide sequence: TGTGCCAGCAGCTTGGGACTAGTTCTCCACCGGGAGCTGTTTTTT.